This entry features one T cell receptor (beta chain) sequence. Its cognate antigen is unknown. The CDR3 is cut off 3 residues early in the read; its end comes from the germline J gene. This sample was taken from a study of T cells in women clearing cervical HPV infection. Turning to the study itself: Control women cleared a single incident HPV16 infection within 12 months. Findings and caveats of the study: Richness differences could reflect unmeasured T-cell content per sample. Repertoire richness, not evenness, was significantly elevated in CIN3+ cases versus controls.

The V gene lost 7 bases and the J gene lost 7 bases, with 14 bases spanning the gap. The CDR3 sequence is 13 residues long. TCRdb's table, derived via immunoSEQ multiplex PCR, lists solely in-frame clones and lacks some. This table holds about 22,000 clones. The sequence was obtained from a woman aged 18 to 75 with a cervical HPV16 infection that either progressed to CIN3+ or cleared (not recorded which). Input material: blood buffy coat. The rearrangement uses TRBV23-1 and TRBJ1-5; D is possibly TRBD1 (6 bases). TRBV23-1 is classed as an ORF, of uncertain function. Incomplete CDR3 DNA: TGCGCCAGCAACCACAGGGTTAGCCAGCCC. Translating gives CASNHRVSQP. In full, the CDR3 reads CASNHRVSQPQHF.